Below, 12 T cell receptor beta chains from the same sample are listed, as sequenced in a study of tumor-infiltrating lymphocytes in primary liver carcinoma (dated by TCRdb to 2015 to 2018). Sequencing relied on an Illumina HiSeq 2500. Using a constant-region primer and ProtoScript II reverse transcriptase, TCRbeta-specific cDNA was reverse-transcribed from 500 ng total RNA. Three nested multiplex PCR rounds, following a slightly modified ARM-PCR procedure, were used to build the TCRbeta libraries. The first two PCR rounds used multiplex TRBV1-TRBV30 forward primers with a Cbeta reverse primer, each for 10 cycles. The public sequencing data were trimmed at Q25 with fastp and processed into clonotypes with MiXCR by TCRdb, which kept only in-frame beta chains. Rows merge per CDR3 protein into single entries with the most common DNA and genes. The sample table holds 70,000 to 75,000 distinct CDR3 sequences, of which 60% to 80% were seen once. The ten biggest clones cover about 30% of the sample.

Without any cell sorting, total RNA and DNA were extracted together from around 20-30 mg of bulk tissue using the AllPrep DNA/RNA mini kit. The sample taken for sequencing was liver tumor tissue from sampling region 4. The sample's cell subset or site label is to be understood as: tumor region T4, right-lateral pole. The receptors shown here come from a man aged 40-49 years with primary liver carcinoma and hepatitis B virus infection.

Regarding this clonotype: A junction end diverges from the germline sequence, so it may reflect a read error. The chain recombines TRBV5-6 with TRBJ2-7; D is uncertain. Germline V CDR1 and CDR2: SGHDT, YYEEEE. This CDR3 region has 16 residues. The CDR3 DNA is TGTGCCAGCGGCTTGGTTGGGCAGGTGAGCTCCTATGAGCAGTACTTC. Residues: CASGLVGQVSSYEQYF.

The rearrangement uses TRBV11-2 and TRBJ1-5; D is undetermined. Per the germline V gene, CDR1 is SGHAT and CDR2 is FQNNGV. Trimming shortened V by 6 bases and J by 8 bases, and 17 bases separated the two germline ends. This CDR3 region has 14 residues. CDR3 nucleotide sequence: TGTGCCAGCAGTACCGGACTGTTTTCCGAGCCCCAGCATTTT. Translation gives CASSTGLFSEPQHF.

This clonotype was counted at least ten times. The V gene is TRBV6-1, the J gene TRBJ2-7; 7 positions agree with TRBD2. Germline trimming cut 8 bases from V and 5 bases from J; bases unmatched to any gene: 15. The CDR3 extends over 15 amino acids. Germline loops: CDR1 MNHNS, CDR2 SASEGT. The CDR3 spells CASVLVAGWVDEQYF. CDR3 in DNA: TGTGCCAGCGTCCTAGTAGCGGGCTGGGTCGACGAGCAGTACTTC.

The V and J genes are TRBV10-2 and TRBJ1-2; D is unclear. This CDR3 is built from 13 residues. Germline CDR1 is WSHSY and CDR2 is SAAADI. Here the CDR3 DNA reads TGCGACAGTAGTGAGGGAGTTCCGTATGGCTACACCTTC. It yields the protein CDSSEGVPYGYTF.

This clonotype was observed at least ten times. The chain's CDR3 is CASSLTENTEAFF. The CDR3 DNA is TGCGCCAGCAGTCTGACAGAGAACACTGAAGCTTTCTTT. This chain uses TRBV10-1 with TRBJ1-1; D is perhaps TRBD1 (5 bases). V was trimmed by 5 bases and J by 1 base, leaving 8 bases between them. The CDR3 loop spans 13 amino acids. Germline-derived CDR1 and CDR2 are WNHNN and SYGVQD (reference sequence).

Concerning this clonotype: The germline gene is not matched at one end of the junction; a read error may be the cause. The chain has TRBV5-4 and TRBJ2-5; D tentatively fits TRBD1 or TRBD2 (5 bases each). CDR1 is SGHNT and CDR2 is YYREEE in the germline V gene (reference sequence). This CDR3 contains 15 residues. CDR3 nucleotide sequence: TGTGCCAGTAGCTTAGCCTGGGGGTCACAAGAGACCCAGTACTTC. Amino acid sequence: CASSLAWGSQETQYF.

This chain connects TRBV11-2 to TRBJ2-7, with D possibly TRBD2 on 5 matching bases. The V gene lost 1 base and the J gene lost 9 bases, with 16 bases spanning the gap. The germline V gene has CDR1 SGHAT and CDR2 FQNNGV. The CDR3 has 14 residues. The CDR3 DNA is TGTGCCAGCAGCTTAGTGCATGACTACTATGGGCAGTACTTC. Translating gives CASSLVHDYYGQYF. Filled out from reference TRBV11-2 and TRBJ2-7, the complete variable domain reads EAGVAQSPRYKIIEKRQSVAFWCNPISGHATLYWYQQILGQGPKLLIQFQNNGVVDDSQLPKDRFSAERLKGVDSTLKIQPAKLEDSAVYLCASSLVHDYYGQYFGPGTRLTVT.

On this clonotype: One junction end does not reproduce the germline sequence, and a read error may be involved. This chain links TRBV29-1 with TRBJ1-2, with unresolved D. Germline V gene lookup returns CDR1 SQVTM and CDR2 ANQGSEA. CDR3 length: 12 residues. CDR3 DNA: TGCAGCGTTGAAGTAGGCGGATATGGCTACATCTTC. Protein sequence: CSVEVGGYGYIF. The full variable domain, with the rest looked up from reference TRBV29-1 and TRBJ1-2, is SAVISQKPSRDICQRGTSLTIQCQVDSQVTMMFWYRQQPGQSLTLIATANQGSEATYESGFVIDKFPISRPNLTFSTLTVSNMSPEDSSIYLCSVEVGGYGYIFGSGTRLTVV.

Note on this clonotype: The CDR3 carries no conserved terminal phenylalanine or tryptophan, so it likely arises from a read error. The chain combines TRBV5-1 with TRBJ2-1; unclear D gene. This CDR3 contains 13 residues. Germline CDR1 is SGHRS and CDR2 is YFSETQ. Trimming cost V 3 bases and J 6 bases, with 10 bases left between them. The CDR3 loop is CASSSVRGNEQFI. The CDR3 coding sequence is TGCGCCAGCAGCTCCGTCCGAGGCAATGAGCAGTTCATC.

The chain is built from TRBV10-2 and TRBJ2-2; no clear D gene. The V end lost 4 bases, the J end lost 1 base, and 13 bases lay between the germline ends. CDR1 and CDR2 from the germline V gene are WSHSY and SAAADI. CDR3 length equals 16 residues. The DNA for the CDR3 is TGCGCCAGCAGTGTGGCACGTCGATGGAACACCGGGGAGCTGTTTTTT. Translated: CASSVARRWNTGELFF.

With regard to this clonotype: The junction departs from germline at one end; a sequencing error may be responsible. The V and J genes are TRBV4-2 and TRBJ2-7, with TRBD2 identical over 12 bases. The germline V gene has CDR1 LGHNA and CDR2 YNFKEQ. The CDR3 is made up of 17 amino acids. Here the CDR3 reads CATTRLAGVYRSYEQYF. CDR3 coding DNA: TGTGCCACTACTAGACTAGCGGGAGTTTATAGGTCCTACGAGCAGTATTTC.

This clonotype was found a few times. The chain carries TRBV20-1 and TRBJ2-1; TRBD2 is a possible D gene (5 bases). Trimming took 2 bases from V and 4 from J, leaving 15 bases between them. CDR1 is DFQATT, CDR2 SNEGSKA, per germline (reference sequence). The CDR3 consists of 15 residues. CDR3 region: CSARKSGAPYNEQFF. In DNA form, the CDR3 reads TGCAGTGCTAGAAAAAGCGGAGCGCCTTACAATGAGCAGTTCTTC.